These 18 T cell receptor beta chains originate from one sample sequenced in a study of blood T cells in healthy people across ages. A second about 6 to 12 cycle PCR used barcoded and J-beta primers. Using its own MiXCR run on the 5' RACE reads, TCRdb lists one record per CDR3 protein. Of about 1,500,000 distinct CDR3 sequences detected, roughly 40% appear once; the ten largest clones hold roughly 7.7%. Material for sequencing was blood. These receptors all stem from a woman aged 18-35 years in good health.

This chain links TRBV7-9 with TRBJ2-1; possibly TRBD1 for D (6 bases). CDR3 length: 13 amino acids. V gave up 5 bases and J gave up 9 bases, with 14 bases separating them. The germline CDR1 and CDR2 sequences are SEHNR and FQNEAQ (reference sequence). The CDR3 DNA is TGTGCCAGCAGCGTATCGGGCAGGGGTGAGCAGTTCTTC. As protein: CASSVSGRGEQFF. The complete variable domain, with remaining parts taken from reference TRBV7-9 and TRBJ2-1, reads DTGVSQNPRHKITKRGQNVTFRCDPISEHNRLYWYRQTLGQGPEFLTYFQNEAQLEKSRLLSDRFSAERPKGSFSTLEIQRTEQGDSAMYLCASSVSGRGEQFFGPGTRLTVL.

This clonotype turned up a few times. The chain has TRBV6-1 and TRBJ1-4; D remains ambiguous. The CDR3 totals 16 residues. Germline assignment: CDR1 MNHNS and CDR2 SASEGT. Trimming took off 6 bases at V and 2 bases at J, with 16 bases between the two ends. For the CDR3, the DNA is TGTGCCAGCAGCCTACAGCTACCTGGGACTAATGAAAAACTGTTTTTT. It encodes CASSLQLPGTNEKLFF.

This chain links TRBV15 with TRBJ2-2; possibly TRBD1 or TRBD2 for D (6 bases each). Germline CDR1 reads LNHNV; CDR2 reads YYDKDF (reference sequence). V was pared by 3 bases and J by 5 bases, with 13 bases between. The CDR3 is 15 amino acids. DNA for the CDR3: TGTGCCACCAGCAGTACCGGGGGCTGGACCGGGGAGCTGTTTTTT. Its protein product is CATSSTGGWTGELFF. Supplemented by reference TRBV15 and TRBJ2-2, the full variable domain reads DAMVIQNPRYQVTQFGKPVTLSCSQTLNHNVMYWYQQKSSQAPKLLFHYYDKDFNNEADTPDNFQSRRPNTSFCFLDIRSPGLGDTAMYLCATSSTGGWTGELFFGEGSRLTVL.

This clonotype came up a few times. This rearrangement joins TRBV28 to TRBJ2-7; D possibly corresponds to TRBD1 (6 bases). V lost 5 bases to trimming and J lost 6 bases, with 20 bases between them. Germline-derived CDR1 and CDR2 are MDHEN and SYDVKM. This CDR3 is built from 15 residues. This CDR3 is CASSLTRFTGLEQYF. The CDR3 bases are TGTGCCAGCAGTCTTACTAGATTCACAGGGCTCGAGCAGTACTTC.

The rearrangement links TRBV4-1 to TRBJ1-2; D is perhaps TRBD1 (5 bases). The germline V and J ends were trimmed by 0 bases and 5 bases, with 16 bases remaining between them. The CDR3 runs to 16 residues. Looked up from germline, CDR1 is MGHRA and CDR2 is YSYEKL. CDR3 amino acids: CASSQDQDTNAYGYTF. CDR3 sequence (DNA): TGCGCCAGCAGCCAAGATCAGGACACTAATGCTTATGGCTACACCTTC.

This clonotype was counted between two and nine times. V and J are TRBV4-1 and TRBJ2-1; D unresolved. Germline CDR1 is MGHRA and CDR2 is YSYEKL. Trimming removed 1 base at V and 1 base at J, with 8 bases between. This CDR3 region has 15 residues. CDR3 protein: CASSQVRVSYNEQFF. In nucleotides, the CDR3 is TGCGCCAGCAGCCAAGTTAGGGTATCCTACAATGAGCAGTTCTTC.

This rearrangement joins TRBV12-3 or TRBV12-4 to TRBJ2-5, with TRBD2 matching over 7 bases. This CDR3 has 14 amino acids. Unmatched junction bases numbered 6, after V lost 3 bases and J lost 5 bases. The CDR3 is CASSFERGGETQYF. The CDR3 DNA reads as TGTGCCAGCAGTTTTGAGCGGGGCGGGGAGACCCAGTACTTC.

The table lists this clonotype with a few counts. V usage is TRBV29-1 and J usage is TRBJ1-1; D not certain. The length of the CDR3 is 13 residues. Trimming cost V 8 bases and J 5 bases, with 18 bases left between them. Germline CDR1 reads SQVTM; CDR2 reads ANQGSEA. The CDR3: CSSSGQVGTEAFF. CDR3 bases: TGCAGCAGCTCCGGGCAGGTGGGTACTGAAGCTTTCTTT.

The CDR3 spells CASSYSQGRFTGELFF. CDR3 DNA: TGTGCCAGCAGTTACTCCCAGGGACGCTTCACCGGGGAGCTGTTTTTT. The rearrangement joins TRBV6-5 to TRBJ2-2; D may correspond to TRBD1 or TRBD2 (5 bases each). Between the trimmed V and J ends, which lost 0 bases and 4 bases, there was a span of 12 bases. The CDR3 is 16 amino acids. The germline gives CDR1 MNHEY, CDR2 SVGAGI.

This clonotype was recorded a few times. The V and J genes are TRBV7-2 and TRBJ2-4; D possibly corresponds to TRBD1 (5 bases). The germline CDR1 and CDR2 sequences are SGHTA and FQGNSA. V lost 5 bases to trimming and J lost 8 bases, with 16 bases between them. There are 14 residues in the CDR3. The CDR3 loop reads CASSPLEGVDIQYF. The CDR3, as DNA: TGTGCCAGCAGCCCCCTAGAAGGGGTGGACATTCAGTACTTC.

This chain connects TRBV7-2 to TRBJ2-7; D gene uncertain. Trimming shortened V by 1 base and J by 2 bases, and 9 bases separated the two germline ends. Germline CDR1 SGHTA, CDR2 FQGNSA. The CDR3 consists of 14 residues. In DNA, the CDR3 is TGTGCCAGCAGCTTAGGGGCAAGAACCTACGAGCAGTACTTC. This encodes CASSLGARTYEQYF.

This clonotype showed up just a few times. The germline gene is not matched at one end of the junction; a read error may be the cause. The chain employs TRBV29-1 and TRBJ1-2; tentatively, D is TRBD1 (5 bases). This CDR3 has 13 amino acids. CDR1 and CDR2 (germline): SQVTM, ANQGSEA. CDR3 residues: CSVEAGPKYGYTF. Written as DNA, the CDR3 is TGCAGCGTTGAGGCGGGACCTAAGTATGGCTACACCTTC.

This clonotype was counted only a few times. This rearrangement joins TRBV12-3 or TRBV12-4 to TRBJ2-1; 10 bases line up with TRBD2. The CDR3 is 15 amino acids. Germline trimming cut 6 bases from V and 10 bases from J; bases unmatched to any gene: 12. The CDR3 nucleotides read TGTGCCAGCAGCCTTAGCGGGGGGCCCCGTTTGGAGCAGTTCTTC. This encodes CASSLSGGPRLEQFF.

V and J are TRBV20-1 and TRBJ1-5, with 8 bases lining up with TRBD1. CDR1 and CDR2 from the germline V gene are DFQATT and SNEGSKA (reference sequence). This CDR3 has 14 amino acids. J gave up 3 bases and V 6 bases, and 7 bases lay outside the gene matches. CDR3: CSATGTGYNQPQHF. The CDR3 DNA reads TGCAGTGCGACCGGGACAGGCTACAATCAGCCCCAGCATTTT.

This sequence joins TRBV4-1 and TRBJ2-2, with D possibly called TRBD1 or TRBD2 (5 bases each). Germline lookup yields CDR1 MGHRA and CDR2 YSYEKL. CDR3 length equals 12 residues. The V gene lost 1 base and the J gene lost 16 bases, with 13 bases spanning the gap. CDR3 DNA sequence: TGCGCCAGCAGCCAAGTCCTGGGACGGAGGTTTTTT. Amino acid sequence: CASSQVLGRRFF.

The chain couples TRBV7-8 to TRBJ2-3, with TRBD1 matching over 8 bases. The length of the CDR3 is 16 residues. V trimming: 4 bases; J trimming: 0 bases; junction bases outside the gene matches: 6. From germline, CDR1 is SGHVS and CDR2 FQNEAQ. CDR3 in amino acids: CASSSMTGVSTDTQYF. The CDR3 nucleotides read TGTGCCAGCAGCTCGATGACAGGGGTTAGCACAGATACGCAGTATTTT.

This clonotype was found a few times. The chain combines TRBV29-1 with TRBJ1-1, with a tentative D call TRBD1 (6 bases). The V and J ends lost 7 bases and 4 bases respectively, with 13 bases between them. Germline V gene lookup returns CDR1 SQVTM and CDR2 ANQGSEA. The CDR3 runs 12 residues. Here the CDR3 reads CSGRTGSTEAFF. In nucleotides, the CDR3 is TGCAGCGGGAGAACAGGGAGCACTGAAGCTTTCTTT.

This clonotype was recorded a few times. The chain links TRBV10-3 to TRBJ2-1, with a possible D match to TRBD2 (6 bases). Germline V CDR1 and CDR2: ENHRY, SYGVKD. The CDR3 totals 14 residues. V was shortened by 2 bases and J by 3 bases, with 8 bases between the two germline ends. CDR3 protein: CAISEDGGYNEQFF. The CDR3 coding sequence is TGTGCCATCAGTGAGGACGGGGGCTACAATGAGCAGTTCTTC.